The entry below gives a single TCR beta chain sequence along with its context. Its target antigen remains unknown. The sample holds no much larger clone one base away, and base qualities are not on file. This sample stems from a study of blood T cell repertoires in COVID-19 (dated by TCRdb to 2020 to 2022). With respect to the entire study: Samples from collaborators originated in the United States, Italy and Spain and spanned both the acute and convalescent phases of COVID-19. The dataset comprised deeply sampled blood TCRbeta repertoires from subjects exposed to, actively infected with, or recovered from COVID-19. Samples came from the ongoing ImmuneRACE study (first 160 participants) plus 1,254 subjects from 6 global collaborators. The repertoires were made available in a free public database intended to serve as a resource for research on the immune response to SARS-CoV-2. Sample metadata almost always included a de-identified subject ID, COVID-19 status, age in years and sex. The material from the prospective study consisted of cDNA or gDNA derived from T cells, B-cell-depleted T cells, or PBMCs. Where available, HLA class I and class II types were obtained from metadata supplied by the sample provider rather than from assay-based typing.

The study at large found these results: The amount of clinical and demographic metadata varied by source and participant and was provided uncurated.

Collaborating institutions collected whole blood in K2EDTA tubes following their own protocols. For TCRbeta analysis, collaborators shipped samples as frozen whole blood, isolated PBMCs, or DNA extracted from either of those sample types. The immunoSEQ Assay, a bias-controlled multiplex PCR, was used to amplify TCRbeta CDR3 regions from genomic DNA. In the authors' own workflow: The number of nucleated cells in each sample was estimated from the amplification of reference gene primers within the assay. To quantify the absolute abundance of each unique TCRbeta CDR3 rearrangement, sequence reads were collapsed and filtered. For each sample, productive Simpson clonality was calculated by taking the square root of Simpson's diversity index across productive rearrangements. TCRdb provides this immuneACCESS table in a form limited to in-frame rearrangements. Some clones are lacking; in checked studies, under half of them reflect an unresolved V gene, and why the rest are absent is not known. V and J calls and clone size are copied from that table; D and trimming were computed from the DNA. The sample records roughly 200,000 clones, about nine tenths of which are singletons. The ten largest clones take up approximately 0.5% of the sample.

The germline ends are 12 bases apart after V is trimmed by 5 bases and J by 5 bases. The CDR3 holds 13 amino acids from the cysteine to the phenylalanine. The only DNA kept is the CDR3, 39 bases in frame from the first base. CDR1 SEHNR and CDR2 FQNEAQ are derived from the germline V gene (reference sequence). The sequence was obtained from a man aged 50 to 59 with acute or convalescent COVID-19. Sample: peripheral blood. The chain was built from TRBV7-9 and TRBJ2-5, and TRBD2 may be the D gene, going by 6 matching bases. In nucleotide form, the sequence is TGTGCCAGCAGCCAAGCCGGAGGGGAGACCCAGTACTTC. It translates as CASSQAGGETQYF.